The entry below gives a single T cell receptor (beta chain) sequence along with its context. Its antigen is currently unknown. Method: immunoSEQ multiplex PCR; TCRdb's copy keeps in-frame clones and lacks some. The sample carries fewer than 90,000 clones, 94% recorded once. The validation cohort, a group of over a hundred subjects, included the donors and was separate from the roughly 670-subject first cohort. These data belong to a study of cytomegalovirus exposure and HLA in healthy donors. V gave up 10 bases and J gave up 3 bases, with 15 bases separating them. The CDR3 is 13 residues long. Germline assignment: CDR1 MDHEN and CDR2 SYDVKM. Study-wide findings and caveats: The tendency of first-cohort TCR clusters to co-occur in the 120 or so validation repertoires was the finding of a later analysis. There were 150 to 200 TCR beta chains listed as cytomegalovirus-associated.

The chain combines TRBV28 with TRBJ1-2, with D possibly TRBD1 on 6 matching bases. The receptor was derived from a woman aged 18 to 35 in good health and CMV-seropositive. The material sequenced was PBMCs. The CDR3 region is CATDTGLDYGYTF. The CDR3 DNA follows: TGTGCCACCGACACAGGGCTCGACTATGGCTACACCTTC.